The clone carrying this T cell receptor beta chain was detected only a few times. The sample comes from a study of T-cell reconstitution after alpha-beta-depleted transplantation in children. The CDR3 spans 16 residues. The ends lost 0 bases at V and 4 bases at J; junction bases unmatched: 8. CDR1 is LNHNV and CDR2 is YYDKDF in the germline V gene (reference sequence). Library preparation (for TCRbeta) was performed with unique molecular identifiers. TCRdb called the PCR reads again in MiXCR, with one record for every CDR3 protein. The top ten clones hold over 3% of a sample with about 540,000 distinct CDR3 sequences, approximately 20% of them seen once.

The material was PBMCs from the stem cell graft donor, obtained from the stem cell graft. This receptor was taken from a human donor who donated a stem cell graft to a child with acute lymphoblastic leukemia. The chain links TRBV15 to TRBJ2-5; 7 nucleotides align to TRBD1. The CDR3 reads CATSRDAERTGETQYF. Written as DNA, the CDR3 is TGTGCCACCAGCAGAGATGCTGAACGGACAGGAGAGACCCAGTACTTC.